This entry lists 6 T cell receptor beta chains sequenced from one sample in a study of shared clonotypes between healthy human individuals. The protocol was immunoSEQ multiplex PCR, while the TCRdb copy is restricted to in-frame clones and leaves out a portion. The data contain over 1.5 million clones, approximately 98% of them singletons. Material for sequencing was naive CD4+ T cells sorted from blood. As to subset: CD45RA+ positively selected. Every receptor here comes from a man aged 30 to 45 in good health.

The chain couples TRBV15 to TRBJ2-7, with 8 bases lining up with TRBD1. Trimming took 6 bases from V and 3 from J; bases not matched to a gene: 10. Per the germline V gene, CDR1 is LNHNV and CDR2 is YYDKDF (reference sequence). The CDR3 is made up of 15 amino acids. CDR3 residues: CATRHRGQAGYEQYF. CDR3 nucleotide sequence: TGTGCCACCAGGCACCGGGGACAGGCGGGCTACGAGCAGTACTTC.

The J gene is TRBJ2-2, the V gene TRBV7-6; D is unresolved. Trimming left V 2 bases short and J 4 bases short, with 17 bases between. CDR1 SGHVS and CDR2 FNYEAQ come from the germline V gene. This CDR3 contains 17 residues. Here the CDR3 reads CASSLSPALRVTGELFF. DNA of the CDR3: TGTGCCAGCAGCTTATCCCCGGCCCTGAGAGTCACCGGGGAGCTGTTTTTT.

The chain recombines TRBV5-4 with TRBJ2-5; perhaps TRBD2 as D (7 bases). The V end was cut by 4 bases, the J end by 4 bases, with 14 bases between. Germline values: CDR1 SGHNT, CDR2 YYREEE (reference sequence). The CDR3 spans 14 residues. CDR3 DNA sequence: TGTGCCAGCAGCCCCCCGGGGGGCCGAGAGACCCAGTACTTC. Protein: CASSPPGGRETQYF. Supplemented by reference TRBV5-4 and TRBJ2-5, the full variable domain reads ETGVTQSPTHLIKTRGQQVTLRCSSQSGHNTVSWYQQALGQGPQFIFQYYREEENGRGNFPPRFSGLQFPNYSSELNVNALELDDSALYLCASSPPGGRETQYFGPGTRLLVL.

The genes are TRBV5-4 and TRBJ2-7; D is perhaps TRBD2 (5 bases). The V and J ends lost 0 bases and 3 bases respectively, with 13 bases between them. In germline, CDR1 is SGHNT, CDR2 YYREEE (reference sequence). This CDR3 is built from 15 residues. The CDR3 DNA reads TGTGCCAGCAGCTTGGCGGGGTCTAGCCTCTACGAGCAGTACTTC. It translates to CASSLAGSSLYEQYF.

V and J are TRBV28 and TRBJ2-7, with D unclear. V lost 9 bases, J lost 3 bases, and 9 bases lay in between. The CDR3 contains 11 residues. The germline V gene has CDR1 MDHEN and CDR2 SYDVKM. CDR3 nucleotide sequence: TGTGCCAGTTACTCCCGCTACGAGCAGTACTTC. This translates into CASYSRYEQYF.

V gene TRBV6-1 combines with J gene TRBJ2-7, with 13 bases matching TRBD2. The trim removed 0 bases at V and 3 bases at J, leaving 5 bases unmatched. The germline gives CDR1 MNHNS, CDR2 SASEGT. The CDR3 is made up of 17 amino acids. The CDR3 loop reads CASSEARTSGSLYEQYF. The CDR3 DNA follows: TGTGCCAGCAGTGAAGCCCGGACTAGCGGGAGTCTCTACGAGCAGTACTTC.